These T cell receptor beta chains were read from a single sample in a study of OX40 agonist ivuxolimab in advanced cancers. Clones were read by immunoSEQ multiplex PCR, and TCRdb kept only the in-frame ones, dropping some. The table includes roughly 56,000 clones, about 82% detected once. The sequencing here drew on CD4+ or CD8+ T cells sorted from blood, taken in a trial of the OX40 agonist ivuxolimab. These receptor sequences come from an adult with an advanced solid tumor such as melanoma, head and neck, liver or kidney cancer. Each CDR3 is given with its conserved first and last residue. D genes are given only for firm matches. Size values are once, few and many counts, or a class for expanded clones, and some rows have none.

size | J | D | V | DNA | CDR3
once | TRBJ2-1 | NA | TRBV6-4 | TGTGCCAGCAGTGACAACCCGTACAATGAGCAGTTCTTC | CASSDNPYNEQFF
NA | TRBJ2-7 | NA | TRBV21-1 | TGTGCCAGCAGCATGACAGGGGCCCCCAAATATCCCTACGAGCAGTACTTC | CASSMTGAPKYPYEQYF
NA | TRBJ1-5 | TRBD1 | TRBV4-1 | TGCGCCAGCAGCCAAGGACAGGGGGCTCCCGTTAGGAATCAGCCCCAGCATTTT | CASSQGQGAPVRNQPQHF
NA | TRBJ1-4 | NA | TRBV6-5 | TGTGCCAGCAGGGGACCTAATGAAAAACTGTTTTTT | CASRGPNEKLFF
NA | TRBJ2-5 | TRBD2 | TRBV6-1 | TGTGCCAGCAGTGAGGGACTAGCTAGGAAGACCCAGTACTTC | CASSEGLARKTQYF
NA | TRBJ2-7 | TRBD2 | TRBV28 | TGTGCCAGCAGTTTCGGGCGGGGGGGCCTGTACGAGCAGTACTTC | CASSFGRGGLYEQYF
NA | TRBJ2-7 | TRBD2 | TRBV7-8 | TGTGCCAGCAGTCGGGGGGGGCGGTACGAGCAGTACTTC | CASSRGGRYEQYF
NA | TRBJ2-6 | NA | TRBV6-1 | TGTGCCAGCAGCATTCCTAACTCTGGGGCCAACGTCCTGACTTTC | CASSIPNSGANVLTF
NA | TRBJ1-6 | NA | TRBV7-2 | TGTGCCAGCAGCTTGGACAAACCCGGAGCCCTCCACTTT | CASSLDKPGALHF
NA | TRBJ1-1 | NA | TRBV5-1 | TGCGCCAGCAGCTTGACCATGTCGAACACTGAAGCTTTCTTT | CASSLTMSNTEAFF
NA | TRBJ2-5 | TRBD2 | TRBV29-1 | TGCAGCGTTGATCCCCTAGCGGGGGGTGGAGAGACCCAGTACTTC | CSVDPLAGGGETQYF
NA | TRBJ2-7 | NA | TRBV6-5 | TGTGCCAGCAGTTACTTCCGGGCCTCCTACGAGCAGTACTTC | CASSYFRASYEQYF
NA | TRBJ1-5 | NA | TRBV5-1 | TGCGCCAGCAGCTTGGAGGGCGGGGATAGCAATCAGCCCCAGCATTTT | CASSLEGGDSNQPQHF
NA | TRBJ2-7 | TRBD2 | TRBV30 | TGTGCCTGGAGGGAACCCGCGGGGGGGCCAAAGAAGTACTTC | CAWREPAGGPKKYF
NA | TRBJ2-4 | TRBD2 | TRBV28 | TGTGCCAGCAGTTTGAAAATGTGGCTAGCGGGTCAAAACATTCAGTACTTC | CASSLKMWLAGQNIQYF
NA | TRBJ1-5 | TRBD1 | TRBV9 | TGTGCCAGCAGCGTAGGGGACAGCCTAAATCAGCCCCAGCATTTT | CASSVGDSLNQPQHF